Following are 14 T cell receptor beta chains from one sample sequenced in a study of blood T cell repertoires in COVID-19. Profiling relied on immunoSEQ multiplex PCR, and the TCRdb table lists in-frame clones only, not all of them. The data hold some 140,000 clones, with 80% to 85% observed a single time. Sequencing was performed on PBMCs or T cells enriched from blood (not recorded which). These TCRs come from a man aged 40-49 years with acute COVID-19.

This sequence joins TRBV28 and TRBJ1-6; 7 positions match TRBD1. The J segment lost 14 bases and the V segment lost 4 bases, leaving 14 bases of the junction unmatched. This CDR3 has 15 amino acids. Germline CDR1 MDHEN, CDR2 SYDVKM. The CDR3, as DNA: TGTGCCAGCAGTTCTACAGGGGAAACGGGACCCACCCTCCACTTT. Amino acid sequence: CASSSTGETGPTLHF.

This chain connects TRBV6-2 or TRBV6-3 to TRBJ1-4, with TRBD1 identical over 8 bases. This CDR3 is built from 15 residues. Unmatched junction bases numbered 5, after V lost 2 bases and J lost 6 bases. CDR1 is MNHEY, CDR2 SVGEGT, per germline. The CDR3 loop reads CASSYTRGRHEKLFF. The DNA for the CDR3 is TGTGCCAGCAGTTACACCAGGGGGCGGCATGAAAAACTGTTTTTT.

V is TRBV11-3 and J is TRBJ2-3; 9 bases are shared with TRBD1. The CDR3 sequence is 16 residues long. The V and J ends lost 5 bases and 1 base, in that order; junction bases with no gene match: 7. Germline CDR1 and CDR2: SGHNT and YENEEA. Written as DNA, the CDR3 is TGTGCCAGCAGCAAAGGCCGGGACAGGGGCACAGATACGCAGTATTTT. Amino acids: CASSKGRDRGTDTQYF.

The V and J genes are TRBV20-1 and TRBJ2-2, with 10 bases aligning to TRBD1. The germline V gene encodes CDR1 DFQATT and CDR2 SNEGSKA (reference sequence). The CDR3 is 18 amino acids. V shed 3 bases and J 3 bases; nucleotides not matched to a gene: 13. The CDR3 here is CSASGWGQGIKDTGELFF. The DNA of the CDR3 is TGCAGTGCTAGTGGGTGGGGACAGGGGATTAAGGACACCGGGGAGCTGTTTTTT.

V and J are TRBV5-1 and TRBJ1-1; D remains ambiguous. This CDR3 is built from 17 residues. From germline, CDR1 is SGHRS and CDR2 YFSETQ. V lost 4 bases to trimming and J lost 0 bases, with 19 bases between them. The CDR3 protein is CASSLRLSRAMNTEAFF. For the CDR3, the DNA is TGCGCCAGCAGCCTCCGCCTTAGTAGAGCTATGAACACTGAAGCTTTCTTT.

The chain uses TRBV4-3 and TRBJ1-2; 9 nucleotides line up with TRBD1. V shed 6 bases and J 8 bases; nucleotides not matched to a gene: 13. Germline V gene lookup returns CDR1 LGHNA and CDR2 YSLEER. CDR3 length equals 15 residues. Here the CDR3 DNA reads TGCGCCAGCAGTCAACCGGGACAGGGTCCCGGCGGCTACACCTTC. As protein: CASSQPGQGPGGYTF.

This clone has more than one count but fewer than ten. V usage is TRBV27 and J usage is TRBJ2-2; 7 positions agree with TRBD2. Germline lookup yields CDR1 MNHEY and CDR2 SMNVEV (reference sequence). V lost 5 bases, J lost 3 bases, and 9 bases stayed unmatched. There are 16 residues in the CDR3. The CDR3 coding sequence is TGTGCCAGCAGTCTTAGTGCGGGAGACGACACCGGGGAGCTGTTTTTT. The encoded protein is CASSLSAGDDTGELFF.

This chain joins TRBV7-9 and TRBJ2-7, with D perhaps TRBD2 (5 bases). CDR1 is SEHNR and CDR2 is FQNEAQ in the germline V gene (reference sequence). The ends were cut back, 4 bases at V and 0 bases at J, with 13 bases in the middle. The CDR3 is 15 amino acids. CDR3 DNA sequence: TGTGCCAGCAGCTCCCTAGGGAGAGACTCCTACGAGCAGTACTTC. Residues: CASSSLGRDSYEQYF.

The V and J genes are TRBV5-4 and TRBJ2-5; tentatively, D is TRBD1 (5 bases). CDR3 length: 13 amino acids. The germline gives CDR1 SGHNT, CDR2 YYREEE (reference sequence). Trimming removed 2 bases at V and 5 bases at J, with 10 bases between. The CDR3 is CASSLKGVETQYF. Written as DNA, the CDR3 is TGTGCCAGCAGCTTAAAAGGGGTGGAGACCCAGTACTTC.

J is TRBJ2-1 and V is TRBV15; 15 bases are shared with TRBD2. After removal of 3 bases from V and 4 bases from J, the junction contained 1 base not matched to a gene. This CDR3 comprises 16 residues. CDR1 is LNHNV and CDR2 is YYDKDF in the germline V gene (reference sequence). The CDR3 protein is CATSRGLAGGYNEQFF. CDR3 nucleotides: TGTGCCACCAGCAGGGGACTAGCGGGAGGATACAATGAGCAGTTCTTC.

The V gene is TRBV7-9, the J gene TRBJ2-7, with D possibly matching TRBD1 (5 bases). The CDR3 is 13 residues long. Per the germline V gene, CDR1 is SEHNR and CDR2 is FQNEAQ (reference sequence). V lost 1 base, J lost 6 bases, and 10 bases lay in between. The CDR3 loop is CASSLGQGIEQYF. DNA for the CDR3: TGTGCCAGCAGCTTAGGTCAGGGAATCGAGCAGTACTTC.

This clone was recorded once. J is TRBJ2-7 and V is TRBV7-2; D might be TRBD2 (7 bases). CDR3 length equals 15 residues. Germline V gene data show CDR1 as SGHTA and CDR2 as FQGNSA. Trimming cost V 4 bases and J 4 bases, with 17 bases left between them. The CDR3 DNA sequence: TGTGCCAGCAGCTCCGTCTCGGGGGGCTTATACGAGCAGTACTTC. Translation: CASSSVSGGLYEQYF. The entire variable domain, with the rest obtained from reference TRBV7-2 and TRBJ2-7, is as follows: GAGVSQSPSNKVTEKGKDVELRCDPISGHTALYWYRQSLGQGLEFLIYFQGNSAPDKSGLPSDRFSAERTGGSVSTLTIQRTQQEDSAVYLCASSSVSGGLYEQYFGPGTRLTVT.

The chain is built from TRBV24-1 and TRBJ1-2, with D perhaps matching TRBD1 (6 bases). This CDR3 comprises 14 residues. V lost 4 bases and J 4 bases, leaving 12 bases between the germline ends. CDR1 KGHDR and CDR2 SFDVKD come from the germline V gene. CDR3 sequence: CATSDNSGVYGYTF. The CDR3 DNA follows: TGTGCCACCAGTGACAATTCAGGGGTCTATGGCTACACCTTC.

As DNA, the CDR3 is TGTGCCAGCAGAGAACTTGACAGCTATGGCTACACCTTC. Translating it yields CASRELDSYGYTF. The gene calls are TRBV28 and TRBJ1-2, with D possibly matching TRBD1 (5 bases). CDR3 length: 13 amino acids. Germline CDR1 MDHEN, CDR2 SYDVKM. V was trimmed by 6 bases and J by 4 bases, leaving 12 bases between them.